Given below is one T cell receptor beta chain in context. What it binds is not known. As defined, naive CD8 cells were CD45RO-negative and positively selected for CCR7, with terminally differentiated effector memory CD45RA+ cells excluded. The entry originates in a study of shared clonotypes between healthy human individuals. General study results and limits: Generally, naive subsets (rather than memory subsets) showed larger estimated richness.

Authors' methods: Filtering differed since immunoSEQ provided only junctions, with no quality scores. Profiled with immunoSEQ multiplex PCR; TCRdb holds only in-frame clones, not every one. D and trimming come from the DNA, and the V and J calls and clone size come from that table. This sample has around 2,000,000 clones; approximately 94% occur once, and the top ten carry less than 1.5%. Germline values: CDR1 SGHRS, CDR2 YFSETQ. The CDR3 is 15 amino acids. V shed 3 bases, J shed 2 bases, and the junction held 4 bases outside the gene matches. This TCR came from a man between 18 and 29 years old in good health. The chain is built from TRBV5-1 and TRBJ2-4, with TRBD1 matching 8 bases. Sequenced input: naive CD8+ T cells sorted from blood. Here the CDR3 reads CASSYTGGTKNIQYF. CDR3 DNA sequence: TGCGCCAGCAGCTATACAGGGGGTACCAAAAACATTCAGTACTTC.